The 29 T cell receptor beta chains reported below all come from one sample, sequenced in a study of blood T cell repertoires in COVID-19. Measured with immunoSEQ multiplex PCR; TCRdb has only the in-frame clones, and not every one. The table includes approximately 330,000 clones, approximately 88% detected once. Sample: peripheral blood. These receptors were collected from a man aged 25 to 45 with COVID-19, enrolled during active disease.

The CDR3 DNA follows: TGTGCCAGCTCACCACCGGGGGCTAGCGGGAGTAAAGATACGCAGTATTTT. Its protein product is CASSPPGASGSKDTQYF. The chain uses TRBV18 and TRBJ2-3; 10 bases agree with TRBD2. This CDR3 spans 17 amino acids. V dropped 0 bases and J dropped 5; count of bases not matched to a gene: 8. Germline CDR1 KGHSH, CDR2 LQKENI.

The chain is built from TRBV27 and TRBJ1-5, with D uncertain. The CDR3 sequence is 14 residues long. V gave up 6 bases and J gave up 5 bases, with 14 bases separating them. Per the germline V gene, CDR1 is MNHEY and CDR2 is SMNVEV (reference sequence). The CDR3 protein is CASRGRSFYQPQHF. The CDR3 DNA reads TGTGCCAGCAGGGGCCGAAGTTTCTATCAGCCCCAGCATTTT.

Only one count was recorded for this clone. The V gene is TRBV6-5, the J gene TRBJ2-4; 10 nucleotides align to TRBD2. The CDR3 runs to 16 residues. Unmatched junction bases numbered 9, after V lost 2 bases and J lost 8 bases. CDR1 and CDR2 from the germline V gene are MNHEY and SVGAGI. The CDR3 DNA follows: TGTGCCAGCAGTTACGGGCTAGCGGGGGTCCCAGACATTCAGTACTTC. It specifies CASSYGLAGVPDIQYF.

The chain's CDR3 is CASNSGQIYEQYF. Here the CDR3 DNA reads TGTGCCAGCAACTCGGGACAGATATACGAGCAGTACTTC. The V and J genes are TRBV12-3 or TRBV12-4 and TRBJ2-7; 7 bases map to TRBD1. Trimming took 7 bases from V and 4 from J; bases not matched to a gene: 7. The CDR3 has 13 amino acids.

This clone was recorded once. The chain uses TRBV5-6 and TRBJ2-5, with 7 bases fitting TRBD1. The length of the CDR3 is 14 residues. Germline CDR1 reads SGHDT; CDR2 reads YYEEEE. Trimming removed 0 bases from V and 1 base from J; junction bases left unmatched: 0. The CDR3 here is CASSLGQGQETQYF. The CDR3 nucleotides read TGTGCCAGCAGCTTGGGACAGGGCCAAGAGACCCAGTACTTC.

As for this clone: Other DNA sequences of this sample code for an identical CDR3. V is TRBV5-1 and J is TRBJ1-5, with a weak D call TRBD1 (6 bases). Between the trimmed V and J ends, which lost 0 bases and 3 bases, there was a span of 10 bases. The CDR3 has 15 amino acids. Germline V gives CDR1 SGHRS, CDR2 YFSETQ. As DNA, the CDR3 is TGCGCCAGCAGCTTGGGGGCAGGGGCCAATCAGCCCCAGCATTTT. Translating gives CASSLGAGANQPQHF. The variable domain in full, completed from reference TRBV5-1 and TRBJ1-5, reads KAGVTQTPRYLIKTRGQQVTLSCSPISGHRSVSWYQQTPGQGLQFLFEYFSETQRNKGNFPGRFSGRQFSNSRSEMNVSTLELGDSALYLCASSLGAGANQPQHFGDGTRLSIL.

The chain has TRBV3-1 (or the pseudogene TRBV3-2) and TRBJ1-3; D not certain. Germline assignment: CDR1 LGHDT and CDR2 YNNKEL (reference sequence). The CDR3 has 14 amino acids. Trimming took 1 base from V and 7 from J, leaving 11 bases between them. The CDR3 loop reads CASSQALKLNTIYF. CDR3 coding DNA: TGTGCCAGCAGCCAAGCACTGAAGTTGAACACCATATATTTT.

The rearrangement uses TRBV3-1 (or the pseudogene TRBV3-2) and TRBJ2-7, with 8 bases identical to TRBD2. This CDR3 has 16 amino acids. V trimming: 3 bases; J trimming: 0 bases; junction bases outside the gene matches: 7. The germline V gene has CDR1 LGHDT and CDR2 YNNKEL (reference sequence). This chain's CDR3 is CASSHPIAGLSYEQYF. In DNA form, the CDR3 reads TGTGCCAGCAGCCATCCTATAGCGGGACTCTCCTACGAGCAGTACTTC.

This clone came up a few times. CDR3 DNA: TGTGCCAGCAGCTTAGCTGACAGGGGGCGCGGTGGCTACACCTTC. Translation gives CASSLADRGRGGYTF. The V and J genes are TRBV7-2 and TRBJ1-2; TRBD1 agrees at 10 bases. The CDR3 spans 15 residues. J was trimmed by 7 bases and V by 0 bases; bases with no gene match: 5. CDR1 and CDR2 (germline): SGHTA, FQGNSA.

The CDR3 spells CASSQAREVTYEQYF. The DNA for the CDR3 is TGTGCCAGCAGCCAAGCGCGGGAGGTAACCTACGAGCAGTACTTC. The V call is TRBV4-2, the J call TRBJ2-7; 8 bases are a match to TRBD2. There are 15 residues in the CDR3. Germline CDR1 is LGHNA and CDR2 is YNFKEQ. V lost 1 base to trimming and J lost 2 bases; unmatched junction nucleotides: 4.

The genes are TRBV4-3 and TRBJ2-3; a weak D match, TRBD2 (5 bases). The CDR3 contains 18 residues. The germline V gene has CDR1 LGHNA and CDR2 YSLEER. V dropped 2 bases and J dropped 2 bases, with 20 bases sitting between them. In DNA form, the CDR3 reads TGCGCCAGCAGCCAATTAAATGTAGCGAGCGGAAACACAGATACGCAGTATTTT. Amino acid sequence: CASSQLNVASGNTDTQYF.

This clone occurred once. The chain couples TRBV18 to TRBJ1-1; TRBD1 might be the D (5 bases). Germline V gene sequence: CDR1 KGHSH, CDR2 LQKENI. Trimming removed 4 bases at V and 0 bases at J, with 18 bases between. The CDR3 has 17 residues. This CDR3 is CASSRTWEGSLNTEAFF. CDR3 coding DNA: TGTGCCAGCTCACGGACATGGGAGGGGAGCTTGAACACTGAAGCTTTCTTT.

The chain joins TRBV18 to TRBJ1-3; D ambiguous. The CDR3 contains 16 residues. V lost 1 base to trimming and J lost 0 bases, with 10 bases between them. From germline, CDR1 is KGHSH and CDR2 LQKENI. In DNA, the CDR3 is TGTGCCAGCTCACCACTTCCGGGAACCTCTGGAAACACCATATATTTT. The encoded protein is CASSPLPGTSGNTIYF.

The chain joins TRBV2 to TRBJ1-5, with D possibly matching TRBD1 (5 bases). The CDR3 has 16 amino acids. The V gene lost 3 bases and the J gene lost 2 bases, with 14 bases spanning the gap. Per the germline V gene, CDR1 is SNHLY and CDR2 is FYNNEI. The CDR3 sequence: CASSELSGTGNQPQHF. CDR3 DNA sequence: TGTGCCAGCAGTGAGCTAAGCGGGACGGGCAATCAGCCCCAGCATTTT.

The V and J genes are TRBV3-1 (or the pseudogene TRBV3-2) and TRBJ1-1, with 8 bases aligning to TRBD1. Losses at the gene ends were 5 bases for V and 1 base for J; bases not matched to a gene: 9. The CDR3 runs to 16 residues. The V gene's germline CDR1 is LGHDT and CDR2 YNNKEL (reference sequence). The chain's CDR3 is CASSYSQGVSNTEAFF. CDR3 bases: TGTGCCAGCAGCTACTCACAGGGGGTGTCGAACACTGAAGCTTTCTTT.

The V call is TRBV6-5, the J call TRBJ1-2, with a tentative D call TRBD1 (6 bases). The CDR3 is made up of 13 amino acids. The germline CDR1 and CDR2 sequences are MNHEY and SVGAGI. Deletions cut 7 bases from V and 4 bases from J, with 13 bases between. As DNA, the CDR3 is TGTGCCAGCACCAAACAGGGTGTCTATGGCTACACCTTC. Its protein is CASTKQGVYGYTF.

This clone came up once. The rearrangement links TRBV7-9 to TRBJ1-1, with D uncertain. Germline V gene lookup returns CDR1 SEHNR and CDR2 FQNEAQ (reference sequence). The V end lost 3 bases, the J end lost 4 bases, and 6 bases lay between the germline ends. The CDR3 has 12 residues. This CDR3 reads CASSFEVTEAFF. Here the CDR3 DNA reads TGTGCCAGCAGCTTCGAGGTCACTGAAGCTTTCTTT.

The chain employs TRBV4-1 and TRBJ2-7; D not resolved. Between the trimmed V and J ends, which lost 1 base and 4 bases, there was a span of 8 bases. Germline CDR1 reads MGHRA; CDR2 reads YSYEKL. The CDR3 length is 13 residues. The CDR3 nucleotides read TGCGCCAGCAGCCAAGGTTTGAGGTACGAGCAGTACTTC. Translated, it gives CASSQGLRYEQYF.

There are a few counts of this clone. The CDR3: CATSTYTGELFF. In DNA form, the CDR3 reads TGTGCCACCAGCACATACACCGGGGAGCTGTTTTTT. The chain carries TRBV15 and TRBJ2-2; no reliable D call. Looked up from germline, CDR1 is LNHNV and CDR2 is YYDKDF (reference sequence). Trimming stripped 4 bases from V and 3 bases from J, with 3 bases between. The CDR3 loop spans 12 amino acids.

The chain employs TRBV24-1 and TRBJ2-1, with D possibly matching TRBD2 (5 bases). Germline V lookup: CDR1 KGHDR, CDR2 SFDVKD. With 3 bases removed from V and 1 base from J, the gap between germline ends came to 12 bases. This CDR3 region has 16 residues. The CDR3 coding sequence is TGTGCCACCAGTGATAGCGCTAGCCAATCCTACAATGAGCAGTTCTTC. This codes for CATSDSASQSYNEQFF.

The CDR3 region is CASSLDLTGSSGNTIYF. For the CDR3, the DNA is TGCGCCAGCAGCTTGGACCTTACAGGTAGCTCTGGAAACACCATATATTTT. This chain joins TRBV5-1 and TRBJ1-3, with D tentatively TRBD1 (5 bases). Germline V lookup: CDR1 SGHRS, CDR2 YFSETQ. This CDR3 comprises 17 residues. V was cut by 0 bases and J by 0 bases, with 13 bases left in between.

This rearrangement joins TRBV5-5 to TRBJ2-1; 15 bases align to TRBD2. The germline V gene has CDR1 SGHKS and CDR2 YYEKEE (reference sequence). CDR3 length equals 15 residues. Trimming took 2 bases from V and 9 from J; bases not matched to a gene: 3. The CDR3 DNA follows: TGTGCCAGCAGCTTACCGGGACTAGCGGGAGGTGAGCAGTTCTTC. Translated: CASSLPGLAGGEQFF.

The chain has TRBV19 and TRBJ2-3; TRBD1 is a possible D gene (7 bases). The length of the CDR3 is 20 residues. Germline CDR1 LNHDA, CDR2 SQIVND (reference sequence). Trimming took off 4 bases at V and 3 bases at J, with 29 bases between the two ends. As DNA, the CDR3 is TGTGCCAGTAGTAATAGAGGAGCAGGGGGGCGACAGGGCCTGACAGATACGCAGTATTTT. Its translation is CASSNRGAGGRQGLTDTQYF.

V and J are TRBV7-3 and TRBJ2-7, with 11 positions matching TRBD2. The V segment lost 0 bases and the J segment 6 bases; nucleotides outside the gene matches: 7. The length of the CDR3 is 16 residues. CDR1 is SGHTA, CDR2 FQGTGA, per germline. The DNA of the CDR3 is TGTGCCAGCAGCTTAACTAGCGGGGGGGCGCGGGCCGAGCAGTACTTC. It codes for CASSLTSGGARAEQYF.

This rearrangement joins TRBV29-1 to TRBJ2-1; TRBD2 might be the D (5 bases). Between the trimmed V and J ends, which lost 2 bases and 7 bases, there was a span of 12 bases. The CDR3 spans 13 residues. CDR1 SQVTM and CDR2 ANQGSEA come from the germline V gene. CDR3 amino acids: CSVELGGPNEQFF. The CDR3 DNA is TGCAGCGTTGAATTGGGCGGGCCGAATGAGCAGTTCTTC.

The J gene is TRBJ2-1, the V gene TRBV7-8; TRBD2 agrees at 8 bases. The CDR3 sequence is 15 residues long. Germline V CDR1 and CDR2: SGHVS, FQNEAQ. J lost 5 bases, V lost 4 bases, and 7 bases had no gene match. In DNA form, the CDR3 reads TGTGCCAGCAGCTCACGACTAGCGTTCGACAATGAGCAGTTCTTC. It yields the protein CASSSRLAFDNEQFF. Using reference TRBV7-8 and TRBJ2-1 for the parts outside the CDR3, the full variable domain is GAGVSQSPRYKVAKRGQDVALRCDPISGHVSLFWYQQALGQGPEFLTYFQNEAQLDKSGLPSDRFFAERPEGSVSTLKIQRTQQEDSAVYLCASSSRLAFDNEQFFGPGTRLTVL.

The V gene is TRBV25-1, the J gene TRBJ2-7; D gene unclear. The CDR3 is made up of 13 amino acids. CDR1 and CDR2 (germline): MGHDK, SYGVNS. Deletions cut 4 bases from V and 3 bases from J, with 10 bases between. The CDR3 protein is CASSGQVVYEQYF. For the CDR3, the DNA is TGTGCCAGCAGTGGTCAGGTAGTCTACGAGCAGTACTTC.

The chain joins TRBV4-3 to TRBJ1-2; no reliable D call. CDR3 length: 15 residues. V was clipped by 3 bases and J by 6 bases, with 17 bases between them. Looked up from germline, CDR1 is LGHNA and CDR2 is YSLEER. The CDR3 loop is CASSQGNEGGDGYTF. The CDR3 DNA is TGCGCCAGCAGCCAGGGTAATGAGGGCGGGGATGGCTACACCTTC.

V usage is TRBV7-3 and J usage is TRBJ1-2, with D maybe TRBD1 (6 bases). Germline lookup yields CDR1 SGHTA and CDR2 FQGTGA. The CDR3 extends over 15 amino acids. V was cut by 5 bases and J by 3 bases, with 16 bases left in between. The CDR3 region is CASSPRPGTHYGYTF. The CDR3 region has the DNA TGTGCCAGCAGCCCCAGACCCGGGACACACTATGGCTACACCTTC.